The sequence of this TCR beta chain was determined in a study of blood T cell repertoires in COVID-19. Study in general: Italy, Spain and the United States were the sources of the convalescent and acute COVID-19 samples. The analysed material was cDNA or gDNA that came from T cells, B-cell-depleted T cells, or PBMCs.

In the authors' methods: Amplification from reference gene primers served as the basis for estimated nucleated cell counts. Clones were read by immunoSEQ multiplex PCR, and TCRdb kept only the in-frame ones, dropping some. Clone size and V and J calls were adopted from that table, with D and trimming inferred from the DNA. The data show around 80,000 clones, 80% seen once. Germline CDR1 SGHNT, CDR2 YYREEE (reference sequence). This CDR3 spans 15 amino acids. The trim removed 4 bases at V and 4 bases at J, leaving 8 bases unmatched. The V call is TRBV5-4, the J call TRBJ1-1; 9 bases agree with TRBD1. This clonotype was sampled from a woman aged 70-85 years with acute or convalescent COVID-19. The specimen was peripheral blood. The CDR3 nucleotides read TGTGCCAGCAGCGGAACGACAGGGGGGAGCACTGAAGCTTTCTTT. Residues: CASSGTTGGSTEAFF.